This TCR beta chain was found in a study of blood T cell repertoires in COVID-19. How the authors handled the data: Estimation of nucleated cell counts was performed using reference gene primer amplification. Here immunoSEQ multiplex PCR was the method, and the copy in TCRdb shows in-frame clones only, minus some. V and J calls and clone size are given by that table; D and trimming were obtained from the DNA. The repertoire holds over 250,000 clones, around 87% seen once, with approximately 1.5% in the top ten. This CDR3 has 14 residues. Trimming removed 4 bases at V and 6 bases at J, with 16 bases between. Germline CDR1 reads SGHNT; CDR2 reads YYREEE (reference sequence).

The receptor was isolated from a woman aged 40 to 55 who had recovered from COVID-19. The chain couples TRBV5-4 to TRBJ1-1; no clear D gene. What was sequenced was peripheral blood. CDR3 residues: CASSPRAGESEAFF. The CDR3 nucleotides read TGTGCCAGCAGCCCGAGGGCGGGCGAATCTGAAGCTTTCTTT.